This TCR beta chain was recorded in a study of PD-L1 blockade in urothelial cancer. Whole-study context: Patients started atezolizumab around 2014, 1,200 mg intravenously every 3 weeks. At 3 weeks (second dose) and 6 weeks after starting treatment, blood was analyzed.

CDR1 is SEHNR, CDR2 FQNEAQ, per germline (reference sequence). The V gene end was trimmed by 5 bases and the J gene end by 14 bases; junction bases not matched to a gene: 8. This CDR3 region has 14 residues. The assay was immunoSEQ multiplex PCR, and TCRdb's table has in-frame clones only and misses some. The repertoire holds some 120,000 clones, with 80% to 90% as singletons. As to time point: peripheral blood 6 weeks after treatment start. Patients' urothelial carcinoma was locally advanced or metastatic. Samples were collected from each patient before treatment and during treatment. Each patient gave between 1 and 8 of them in total.

Sequenced material: PBMCs, taken around atezolizumab (anti-PD-L1) treatment. The chain has TRBV7-9 and TRBJ2-1, with 14 positions matching TRBD2. This clonotype was obtained from a man in his 60s with urothelial cancer. As DNA, the CDR3 is TGTGCCAGCAGCCGGACTAGCGGGGGGTTAGAGGAGTTCTTC. Protein sequence: CASSRTSGGLEEFF.